Sequencing of this T cell receptor (beta chain) was carried out in a study of blood T cell repertoires in COVID-19. Sequencing used immunoSEQ multiplex PCR; TCRdb keeps in-frame clones, though not all of them. The table records some 390,000 clones, approximately 87% of them present only once. This CDR3 has 15 residues. Germline V lookup: CDR1 LGHNA, CDR2 YNFKEQ. J was trimmed by 0 bases and V by 0 bases; bases with no gene match: 0. This sequence originates from a woman aged 60-70 years with COVID-19, enrolled during active disease. What was sequenced was peripheral blood. The V and J genes are TRBV4-2 and TRBJ1-2, with 8 positions matching TRBD1. CDR3 in amino acids: CASSQEDRANYGYTF. CDR3 DNA sequence: TGTGCCAGCAGCCAAGAGGACAGGGCTAACTATGGCTACACCTTC.